The rows below give T cell receptor beta chains drawn from one sample of a study of post-analysis software for immune sequencing data. Using its own MiXCR run on the PCR reads, TCRdb lists one record per CDR3 protein. Of roughly 800,000 distinct CDR3 sequences detected, under 60% appear once; the ten largest clones hold 4.9%. The sample consisted of blood. These receptors originate from a girl aged 10 to 17 with multiple sclerosis. The CDR3 runs from the conserved cysteine through the conserved F or W.

J,V,CDR3
TRBJ2-3,TRBV20-1,CSARDQLAGGYYGTDTQYF
TRBJ2-7,TRBV9,CASSVSLADYEQYF
TRBJ2-3,TRBV4-3,CASSRTGRSTDTQYF
TRBJ1-2,TRBV10-3,CAISARAERGYTF
TRBJ2-7,TRBV27,CASRRGGVHEQYF
TRBJ2-1,TRBV4-2,CASSQDGEAGGPQFF
TRBJ2-6,TRBV7-9,CAGSSSGANVLTF
TRBJ2-1,TRBV5-1,CASSPGTLAGGFDEQFF
TRBJ2-7,TRBV28,CASTQGDRVHEQYF
TRBJ2-3,TRBV18,CASSPAIDTQYF
TRBJ2-5,TRBV7-2,CASSLEQDKTQYF
TRBJ2-7,TRBV20-1,CSARKTSPSSYEQYF
TRBJ2-7,TRBV27,CASSLYPIPLTSNEQYF
TRBJ1-2,TRBV5-6,CASSSQGDYGYTF
TRBJ1-5,TRBV9,CASSPRGGGIQPQHF
TRBJ1-2,TRBV3-1,CASSQRGQLYTF
TRBJ2-3,TRBV9,CASSILGGASTDTQYF
TRBJ2-2,TRBV20-1,CSASRDTGELFF
TRBJ2-3,TRBV13,CASSLVAADTQYF
TRBJ2-5,TRBV12-3/TRBV12-4,CASSSGTGVGETQYF
TRBJ1-1,TRBV6-6,CASSAGVNTEAFF
.,TRBV3-1,CASSQRLGTQDHEQYF
TRBJ1-2,TRBV12-3/TRBV12-4,CASTTSPDYGYTF
TRBJ2-7,TRBV10-3,CAISEYLGPGSSDEQYF
TRBJ2-7,TRBV12-3/TRBV12-4,CASRNTGTNYEQYF
TRBJ2-7,TRBV10-1,CASSESGREQYF
TRBJ1-2,TRBV15,CATSRDQTQLYGYTF
TRBJ2-1,TRBV11-2,CASSLDWGTEQFF
.,TRBV12-3/TRBV12-4,CASSLDGTGGAYEQYF
TRBJ2-5,TRBV5-1,CASSLEGRAGGEETQYF
TRBJ2-3,TRBV29-1,CSVDRGRDWSDTQYF
TRBJ2-1,TRBV20-1,CSAGQAGVHEQFF
TRBJ1-5,TRBV29-1,CSVGGGAPNQPQHF
TRBJ2-5,TRBV5-1,CASSLRQLETQYF
TRBJ1-1,TRBV7-9,CASSCGTANTEAFF
TRBJ2-7,TRBV29-1,CSAIGGQGAYEQYF
TRBJ1-5,TRBV9,CASSVEDSSNQPQHF
TRBJ1-1,TRBV27,CASSLSWGTEAFF
TRBJ2-7,TRBV20-1,CSATGLAGDISYEQYF
TRBJ2-1,TRBV6-5,CASSWAPSNGNEQFF
TRBJ1-5,TRBV20-1,CSALGRGHQPQHF
TRBJ2-4,TRBV3-1,CASSQGSGVAKNIQYF
TRBJ2-1,TRBV2,CASSDNVRESSYNEQFF
TRBJ2-1,TRBV6-1,CASSEGRAVGGSNYNEQFF
TRBJ2-2,TRBV11-1,CASSLARLPRTGELFF
TRBJ1-2,TRBV4-1,CASSPADSTRVDGYTF
TRBJ2-5,TRBV5-1,CASSLVDAPQETQYF
TRBJ2-1,TRBV27,CASSLYAGGVSNEQFF
TRBJ2-1,TRBV12-3/TRBV12-4,CATSSGAEGKKQFF
TRBJ2-7,TRBV9,CASSADIPYEQYF
TRBJ2-1,TRBV20-1,CSASWRSSYNEQFF
TRBJ2-5,TRBV7-9,CASSQLASQTQYF
TRBJ1-4,TRBV4-3,CASSRYRTGDKLFF
.,TRBV7-2,CTSSLREGSKALYEQYF
TRBJ2-3,TRBV5-8,CASSFEDRAPDTQYF